This TCR beta chain is drawn from a study of shared clonotypes between healthy human individuals. The CDR3 loop spans 13 amino acids. The V gene lost 5 bases and the J gene lost 4 bases, with 9 bases spanning the gap. Per the germline V gene, CDR1 is SGHVS and CDR2 is FNYEAQ. Naive CD8 cells comprised CD45RO-negative, CCR7-positively selected cells, excluding terminally differentiated effector memory CD45RA+ cells. Healthy HIV-negative adults without recent acute infections or vaccinations served as donors. Assay: immunoSEQ multiplex PCR; the TCRdb copy retains only in-frame clones and omits some. The sample records fewer than 1 million clones, 90% to 97% being singletons.

This sequence was found in a man under 40 in good health. This chain links TRBV7-6 with TRBJ1-5; maybe TRBD1 (5 bases). Sequenced: naive CD8+ T cells sorted from blood. The CDR3 nucleotides are TGTGCCAGCAGCGAGTGGGGGAATCAGCCCCAGCATTTT. The encoded protein is CASSEWGNQPQHF. The complete variable domain, with remaining parts taken from reference TRBV7-6 and TRBJ1-5, reads GAGVSQSPRYKVTKRGQDVALRCDPISGHVSLYWYRQALGQGPEFLTYFNYEAQQDKSGLPNDRFSAERPEGSISTLTIQRTEQRDSAMYRCASSEWGNQPQHFGDGTRLSIL.